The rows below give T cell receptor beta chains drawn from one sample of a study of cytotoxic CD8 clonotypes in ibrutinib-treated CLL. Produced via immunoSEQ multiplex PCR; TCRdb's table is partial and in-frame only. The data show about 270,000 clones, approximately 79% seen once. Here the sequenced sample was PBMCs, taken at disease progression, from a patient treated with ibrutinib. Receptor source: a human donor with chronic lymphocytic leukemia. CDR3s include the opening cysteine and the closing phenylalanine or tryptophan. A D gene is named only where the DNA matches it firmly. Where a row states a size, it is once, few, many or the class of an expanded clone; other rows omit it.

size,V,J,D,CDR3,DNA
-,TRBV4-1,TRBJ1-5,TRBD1,CASSQTTGGQASQPQHF,TGCGCCAGCAGCCAGACTACAGGGGGCCAGGCAAGTCAGCCCCAGCATTTT
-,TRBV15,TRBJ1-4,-,CATSRAHRATNEKLFF,TGTGCCACCAGCAGAGCCCACAGAGCAACTAATGAAAAACTGTTTTTT
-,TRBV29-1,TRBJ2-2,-,CSVEWLAKAGELFF,TGCAGCGTTGAGTGGTTAGCTAAGGCCGGGGAGCTGTTTTTT
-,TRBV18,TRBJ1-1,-,CASSPRRRPEMNTEAFF,TGTGCCAGCTCACCGCGACGAAGGCCCGAAATGAACACTGAAGCTTTCTTT
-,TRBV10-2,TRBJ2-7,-,CASRDTYEQYF,TGCGCCAGCAGGGATACCTACGAGCAGTACTTC
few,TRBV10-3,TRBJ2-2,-,CASAGREVTGELFF,TGTGCCTCCGCTGGCAGGGAAGTCACCGGGGAGCTGTTTTTT
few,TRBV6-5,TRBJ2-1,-,CASSYSSSYNEQFF,TGTGCCAGCAGTTACTCGAGCTCCTACAATGAGCAGTTCTTC
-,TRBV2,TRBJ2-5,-,CASRDGRGIWETQYF,TGTGCCAGCAGAGACGGCAGGGGCATCTGGGAGACCCAGTACTTC
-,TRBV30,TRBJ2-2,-,CAWSVGSVGGVTGELFF,TGTGCCTGGAGTGTAGGTAGCGTAGGCGGAGTCACCGGGGAGCTGTTTTTT
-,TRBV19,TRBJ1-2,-,CASSIARNYGYTF,TGTGCCAGTAGTATAGCCCGGAACTATGGCTACACCTTC
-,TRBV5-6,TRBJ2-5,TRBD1,CASSRWDRDYQETQYF,TGTGCCAGCAGCCGATGGGACAGGGACTACCAAGAGACCCAGTACTTC
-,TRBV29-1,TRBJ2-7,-,CSVPGVDEQYF,TGCAGCGTTCCAGGGGTTGACGAGCAGTACTTC
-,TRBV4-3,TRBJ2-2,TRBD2,CASSQETWGGGELFF,TGCGCCAGCAGCCAAGAGACTTGGGGGGGCGGGGAGCTGTTTTTT
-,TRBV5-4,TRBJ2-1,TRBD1,CASSSLQGFLFF,TGTGCCAGCAGCTCTCTACAGGGGTTCTTGTTCTTC
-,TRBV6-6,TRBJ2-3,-,CASRLGVFGTQYF,TGTGCCAGCAGACTCGGAGTGTTTGGTACGCAGTATTTT
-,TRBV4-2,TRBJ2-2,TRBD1,CASSRQGPGELFF,TGTGCCAGCAGCCGACAGGGTCCCGGGGAGCTGTTTTTT
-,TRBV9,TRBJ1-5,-,CASSQLSTTQPQHF,TGTGCCAGCAGCCAATTATCCACAACCCAACCCCAGCATTTT
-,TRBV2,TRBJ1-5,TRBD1,CASRGQSNQPQHF,TGTGCCAGCAGGGGACAGAGCAATCAGCCCCAGCATTTT
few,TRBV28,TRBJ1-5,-,CASKTPVSNQPQHF,TGTGCCAGCAAAACACCCGTTAGCAATCAGCCCCAGCATTTT
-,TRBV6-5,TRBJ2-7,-,CASSFYGTPGHEQYF,TGTGCCAGCAGTTTTTACGGGACCCCAGGCCACGAGCAGTACTTC
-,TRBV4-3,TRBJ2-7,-,CASSQEPRDLSYEQYF,TGCGCCAGCAGCCAAGAACCGCGGGACCTCTCCTACGAGCAGTACTTC
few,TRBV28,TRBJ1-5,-,CASSPGTNSLPQHF,TGTGCCAGCAGCCCTGGGACGAATTCGTTGCCCCAGCATTTT
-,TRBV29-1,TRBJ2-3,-,CSVEPRLDTQYF,TGCAGCGTTGAACCACGGTTAGATACGCAGTATTTT
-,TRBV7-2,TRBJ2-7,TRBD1,CASSFHGTAYEQYF,TGTGCCAGCAGCTTCCACGGGACAGCCTACGAGCAGTACTTC
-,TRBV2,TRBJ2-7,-,CASSGAGWAYEQYF,TGTGCCAGCAGTGGGGCAGGGTGGGCCTACGAGCAGTACTTC
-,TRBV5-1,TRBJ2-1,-,CASSLLRDSSYNEQFF,TGCGCCAGCAGCTTGCTCCGGGACTCCTCCTACAATGAGCAGTTCTTC
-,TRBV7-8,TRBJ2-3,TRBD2,CASSLKMGASGRPDTQYF,TGTGCCAGCAGCTTAAAAATGGGCGCTAGCGGGAGACCAGATACGCAGTATTTT
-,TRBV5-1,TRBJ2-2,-,CASSLIAGSNTGELFF,TGCGCCAGCAGCTTGATTGCGGGCTCGAACACCGGGGAGCTGTTTTTT
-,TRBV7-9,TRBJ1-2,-,CASSLGSRINYGYTF,TGTGCCAGCAGCTTAGGTTCCAGGATTAACTATGGCTACACCTTC
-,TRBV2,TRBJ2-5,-,CASPTPETQYF,TGTGCCAGCCCTACCCCAGAGACCCAGTACTTC
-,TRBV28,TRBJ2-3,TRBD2,CASSLWGLAGGSTDTQYF,TGTGCCAGCAGTTTATGGGGACTAGCGGGAGGGAGCACAGATACGCAGTATTTT
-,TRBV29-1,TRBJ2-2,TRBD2,CSVAGTRATGELFF,TGCAGCGTTGCCGGGACTAGAGCCACCGGGGAGCTGTTTTTT
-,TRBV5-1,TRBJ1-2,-,CASSLVWGGDHGYTF,TGCGCCAGCAGCTTGGTCTGGGGAGGGGACCATGGCTACACCTTC
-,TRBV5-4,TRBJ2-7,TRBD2,CASSPGLAGEAYF,TGTGCCAGCAGCCCGGGACTAGCGGGAGAGGCGTACTTC
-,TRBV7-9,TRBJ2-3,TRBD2,CASSLAGSGWATDTQYF,TGTGCCAGCAGCTTAGCGGGTAGCGGGTGGGCCACAGATACGCAGTATTTT
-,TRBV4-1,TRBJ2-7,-,CASSQVGGSYEQYF,TGCGCCAGCAGCCAAGTGGGCGGCTCCTACGAGCAGTACTTC
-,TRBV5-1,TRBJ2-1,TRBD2,CASSLVFTPGLAGTSSYNEQFF,TGCGCCAGCAGCTTGGTTTTCACCCCGGGACTAGCGGGGACTAGCTCCTACAATGAGCAGTTCTTC
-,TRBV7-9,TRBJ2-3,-,CASSLQGTQYF,TGTGCCAGCAGCCTGCAGGGTACGCAGTATTTT
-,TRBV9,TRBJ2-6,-,CASSVAIVGSGANVLTF,TGTGCCAGCAGCGTAGCTATAGTAGGCTCTGGGGCCAACGTCCTGACTTTC
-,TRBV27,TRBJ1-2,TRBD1,CASSARDRFNYGYTF,TGTGCCAGCAGTGCTCGGGACAGATTTAACTATGGCTACACCTTC
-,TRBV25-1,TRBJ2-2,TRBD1,CASSRTGAGELFF,TGTGCCAGCAGTAGAACAGGGGCCGGGGAGCTGTTTTTT
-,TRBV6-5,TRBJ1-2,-,CASSHGGGYGYTF,TGTGCCAGCAGTCACGGGGGGGGCTATGGCTACACCTTC
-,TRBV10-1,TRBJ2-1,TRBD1,CASSGTGPSYNEQFF,TGCGCCAGCAGTGGGACAGGACCCTCCTACAATGAGCAGTTCTTC
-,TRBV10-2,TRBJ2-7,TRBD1,CASRDRASYEQYF,TGCGCCAGCAGGGACAGGGCCTCCTACGAGCAGTACTTC
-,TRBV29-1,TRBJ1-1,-,CSVALGGGWLEAFF,TGCAGCGTTGCTCTGGGCGGGGGCTGGCTTGAAGCTTTCTTT
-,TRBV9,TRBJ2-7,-,CASSVGLFWEQYF,TGTGCCAGCAGCGTAGGCCTGTTCTGGGAGCAGTACTTC
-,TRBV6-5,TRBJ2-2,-,CASSYSSPGNTGELFF,TGTGCCAGCAGTTACTCGAGTCCCGGCAACACCGGGGAGCTGTTTTTT
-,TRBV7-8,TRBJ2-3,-,CASSLQPGGTDTQYF,TGTGCCAGCAGCTTGCAGCCGGGGGGCACAGATACGCAGTATTTT
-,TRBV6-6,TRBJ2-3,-,CASSYAGLYTDTQYF,TGTGCCAGCAGTTACGCGGGGCTGTACACAGATACGCAGTATTTT
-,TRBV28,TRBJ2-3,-,CASSLARGRGGSTDTQYF,TGTGCCAGCAGTTTAGCCAGGGGAAGGGGAGGGAGCACAGATACGCAGTATTTT
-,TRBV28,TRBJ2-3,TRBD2,CASSRNPGLAETDTQYF,TGTGCCAGCAGCCGTAACCCTGGACTAGCGGAAACAGATACGCAGTATTTT
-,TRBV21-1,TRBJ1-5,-,CASSTPPEESEPQHF,TGTGCCAGCAGCACTCCGCCTGAAGAATCCGAGCCCCAGCATTTT
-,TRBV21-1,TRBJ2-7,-,CASSRRLGTYEQYF,TGTGCCAGCAGCCGTCGACTAGGGACCTACGAGCAGTACTTC
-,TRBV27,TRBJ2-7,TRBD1,CASSTRQGRLNYEQYF,TGTGCCAGCAGTACCCGACAGGGACGCCTTAACTACGAGCAGTACTTC
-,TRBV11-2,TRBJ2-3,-,CASSLTGAADTQYF,TGTGCCAGCAGCTTAACGGGGGCGGCAGATACGCAGTATTTT
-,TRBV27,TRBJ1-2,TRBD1,CASSWDSLSGGYTF,TGTGCCAGCAGTTGGGACAGTCTTAGCGGGGGCTACACCTTC
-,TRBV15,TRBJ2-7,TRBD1,CATSFSLRDRLPISSYEQYF,TGTGCCACCAGTTTCTCCCTTCGGGACAGACTACCGATTTCCTCCTACGAGCAGTACTTC
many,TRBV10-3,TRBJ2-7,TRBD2,CATDAGGESYEQYF,TGTGCCACTGACGCGGGAGGCGAGAGCTACGAGCAGTACTTC
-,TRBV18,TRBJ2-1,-,CASSPPVGDNEQFF,TGTGCCAGCTCACCACCGGTCGGGGACAATGAGCAGTTCTTC
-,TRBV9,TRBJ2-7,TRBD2,CASSVSPGLLYEQYF,TGTGCCAGCAGCGTGTCCCCGGGACTACTTTACGAGCAGTACTTC